This is a list of T cell receptor beta chains from one sample in a study of blood T cell repertoires in COVID-19. Sequencing used immunoSEQ multiplex PCR; TCRdb keeps in-frame clones, though not all of them. The table has about 200,000 clones, roughly 90% seen once. The material sequenced was peripheral blood. These receptors all stem from a woman in her 70s with acute or convalescent COVID-19. CDR3s include the opening cysteine and the closing phenylalanine or tryptophan. Fields, in order: D gene, J gene, clone size, V gene, CDR3 protein, CDR3 DNA. A D gene is named only where the DNA matches it firmly. Clone size appears in some rows only: once, few, many, or a class for an expanded clone.

>TRBD1|TRBJ1-6|NA|TRBV9
CASSAWGQGGRYNSPLHF
TGTGCCAGCAGCGCCTGGGGACAGGGAGGAAGATATAATTCACCCCTCCACTTT
>TRBD1|TRBJ2-3|NA|TRBV6-5
CASSSPGQGYTDTQYF
TGTGCCAGCAGTTCCCCGGGACAGGGCTACACAGATACGCAGTATTTT
>TRBD2|TRBJ2-2|NA|TRBV7-2
CASSPSGGASGELFF
TGTGCCAGCAGCCCAAGCGGGGGGGCTTCCGGGGAGCTGTTTTTT
>TRBD1|TRBJ1-5|NA|TRBV19
CASARQGALKSNQPQHF
TGTGCCAGTGCTCGACAGGGGGCGTTGAAAAGCAATCAGCCCCAGCATTTT
>NA|TRBJ1-3|NA|TRBV5-1
CASSLGTRGQNTIYF
TGCGCCAGCAGCCTAGGAACCAGGGGACAAAACACCATATATTTT
>NA|TRBJ2-6|once|TRBV7-2
CASRSGAGSSGANVLTF
TGTGCCAGCAGATCGGGCGCTGGGAGCTCTGGGGCCAACGTCCTGACTTTC
>TRBD1|TRBJ1-5|NA|TRBV6-5
CASSYAGQGLNQPQHF
TGTGCCAGCAGTTACGCCGGACAGGGCCTTAATCAGCCCCAGCATTTT
>NA|TRBJ2-7|NA|TRBV15
CATSRDHSYEQYF
TGTGCCACCAGCAGAGATCACAGCTACGAGCAGTACTTC
>NA|TRBJ2-7|NA|TRBV28
CASSLADTYEQYF
TGTGCCAGCAGTTTAGCGGATACCTACGAGCAGTACTTC
>NA|TRBJ1-1|NA|TRBV7-9
CASSTHRVDTEAFF
TGTGCCAGCAGCACTCACAGGGTGGACACTGAAGCTTTCTTT
>NA|TRBJ2-7|few|TRBV5-1
CASSLVVGTRSYEQYF
TGCGCCAGCAGCTTGGTTGTGGGGACACGTAGCTACGAGCAGTACTTC
>NA|TRBJ2-1|NA|TRBV7-2
CASSSVASSYNEQFF
TGTGCCAGCAGTTCCGTAGCGAGCTCCTACAATGAGCAGTTCTTC
>NA|TRBJ1-1|once|TRBV2
CASNGPGRWEAFF
TGTGCCAGTAACGGTCCGGGAAGATGGGAAGCTTTCTTT
>NA|TRBJ2-3|NA|TRBV7-5
CVRSLQTGSFTDTQYF
TGTGTCAGAAGCTTACAAACCGGGAGCTTCACAGATACGCAGTATTTT
>NA|TRBJ1-3|NA|TRBV13
CASSQGPGDTIYF
TGTGCCAGCAGCCAGGGGCCTGGGGACACCATATATTTT
>NA|TRBJ1-1|NA|TRBV6-2/TRBV6-3
CASSSGQPEAFF
TGTGCCAGCAGTTCTGGACAGCCTGAAGCTTTCTTT
>NA|TRBJ2-3|NA|TRBV5-5
CASSLAPGTDTQYF
TGTGCCAGCAGCTTGGCCCCCGGCACAGATACGCAGTATTTT
>TRBD2|TRBJ2-3|NA|TRBV6-1
CASSEQAGGPDTQYF
TGTGCCAGCAGTGAACAGGCGGGGGGGCCGGATACGCAGTATTTT
>TRBD2|TRBJ2-7|NA|TRBV2
CASSGGLAGSYEQYF
TGTGCCAGCAGTGGTGGACTAGCGGGCTCCTACGAGCAGTACTTC
>NA|TRBJ1-1|NA|TRBV7-9
CASSLSTVDTEAFF
TGTGCCAGCAGCTTGAGTACAGTGGACACTGAAGCTTTCTTT
>NA|TRBJ1-6|NA|TRBV7-3
CASSLGTHNSPLHF
TGTGCCAGCAGCTTAGGGACACATAATTCACCCCTCCACTTT
>NA|TRBJ1-5|NA|TRBV10-2
CASTGQAGQPQHF
TGCGCCAGCACCGGACAAGCTGGTCAGCCCCAGCATTTT
>NA|TRBJ2-2|NA|TRBV5-1
CASSFQGNTGELFF
TGCGCCAGCAGCTTCCAGGGAAACACCGGGGAGCTGTTTTTT
>NA|TRBJ2-3|NA|TRBV5-4
CASSLVEGGTDTQYF
TGTGCCAGCAGCTTGGTGGAGGGAGGCACAGATACGCAGTATTTT